This TCR beta chain was observed in a study of T cells after yellow fever vaccination. Study details: SMART-Seq v4 Ultra Low Input served to prepare low-cell-number fractions. Overall study results and limits: It was the secondary response that reached its peak faster, day 5 versus 15, but it was weaker. Contaminating bulk clonotypes could be abundant in FACS-sorted repertoires.

Germline values: CDR1 WNHNN, CDR2 SYGVQD (reference sequence). The length of the CDR3 is 18 residues. Trimming at V came to 0 bases and at J to 2 bases, leaving 6 bases not matched to a gene. Conversion of TCR transcripts into cDNA relied on 5'RACE template switching, which added a universal primer site and UMIs. One entry per CDR3 protein, called by TCRdb with MiXCR from the 5' RACE reads. The sample has almost 30,000 distinct CDR3 sequences, about 5% seen once. Turning to this clonotype: Its antigen is undetermined.

This TCR derives from a man aged 25 to 45 who received the YFV17D yellow fever vaccine. This sample comprised CD8+ T cells sorted from PBMCs, obtained 10 days after the yellow fever booster vaccination. The V and J genes are TRBV10-1 and TRBJ2-3; 12 bases fit TRBD1. The CDR3, as DNA: TGCGCCAGCAGTGAGTCGTGGGACAGGGGGCAACTCACAGATACGCAGTATTTT. This encodes CASSESWDRGQLTDTQYF.